This is a list of T cell receptor beta chains from one sample in a study of shared clonotypes between healthy human individuals. Some clones are missing from TCRdb's copy, which holds only in-frame ones; the method was immunoSEQ multiplex PCR. In the table there are about half a million clones, roughly 78% of which are singletons. Sequences were obtained from PBMCs. The receptors here all came from a woman in her forties in good health. Some clones in this sample may be carry-over from other donors' samples. CDR3s include the opening cysteine and the closing phenylalanine or tryptophan. D genes are given only for firm matches. Clone size, where shown, is once, few, many, or a class for clones that have expanded.

clone size	D gene	V gene	J gene	CDR3 DNA	CDR3 protein
few	NA	TRBV7-9	TRBJ2-7	TGTGCCAGCAGCTTACAAGGGGGACCTACCTACGAGCAGTACTTC	CASSLQGGPTYEQYF
NA	TRBD1	TRBV14	TRBJ2-5	TGTGCCAGCAGCCAAGCGGCAGGGGGTTATTTAGAGACCCAGTACTTC	CASSQAAGGYLETQYF
NA	TRBD2	TRBV19	TRBJ2-5	TGTGCCAGTAGTTCACCAAACGGACTAGCGGGACGAGAGACCCAGTACTTC	CASSSPNGLAGRETQYF
NA	TRBD2	TRBV7-2	TRBJ2-7	TGTGCCAGCAGCTTAGTCTCTAGCGGCTACGAGCAGTACTTC	CASSLVSSGYEQYF
NA	NA	TRBV29-1	TRBJ2-5	TGCAGCGGTGGAGAAGAAGAGACCCAGTACTTC	CSGGEEETQYF
NA	NA	TRBV11-3	TRBJ2-2	TGTGCCACCTCATCCGGGCTAAACGGGGAGCTGTTTTTT	CATSSGLNGELFF
NA	TRBD2	TRBV9	TRBJ2-6	TGTGCCAGCAGCGTGGAGCGGGGAACTGGGGCCAACGTCCTGACTTTC	CASSVERGTGANVLTF
NA	NA	TRBV27	TRBJ2-5	TGTGCCAGCAGTTTCCGGTGGGGACTGCGGCAAGAGACCCAGTACTTC	CASSFRWGLRQETQYF
NA	NA	TRBV28	TRBJ2-2	TGTGCCAGCACCACGGAAAGCACCGGGGAGCTGTTTTTT	CASTTESTGELFF
NA	NA	TRBV9	TRBJ2-3	TGTGCCAGCAGCGAGACAGCTTTATCTAGCACAGATACGCAGTATTTT	CASSETALSSTDTQYF
NA	TRBD2	TRBV4-2	TRBJ2-4	TGTGCCAGCAGCCAGTTAGCGGGAGGAGCGGTGACTCGAGACGGAAACATTCAGTACTTC	CASSQLAGGAVTRDGNIQYF
NA	NA	TRBV28	TRBJ1-1	TGTGCCAGCAGTTTCTGGGGGGCTGAAGCTTTCTTT	CASSFWGAEAFF
NA	NA	TRBV27	TRBJ2-1	TGTGCCAGCAGTCCCCTTGGGGGGGAGCAGTTCTTC	CASSPLGGEQFF
NA	NA	TRBV29-1	TRBJ2-7	TGCAGCGTTGAAGCCCCGGGGCCGCGGGACGAGCAGTACTTC	CSVEAPGPRDEQYF
NA	NA	TRBV7-3	TRBJ2-7	TGTGCCAGCAGCTTATCGGGCGGAGGTTACGAGCAGTACTTC	CASSLSGGGYEQYF
NA	TRBD1	TRBV11-2	TRBJ2-7	TGTGCCAGCAGCCTACGGACAGGGTACTACGAGCAGTACTTC	CASSLRTGYYEQYF
NA	NA	TRBV30	TRBJ1-6	TGTGCCTGGAGTGTGCTATCTAATTCACCCCTCCACTTT	CAWSVLSNSPLHF
NA	NA	TRBV7-2	TRBJ1-5	TGTGCCAGCAGCTTGACAGCCGTTGGCCAGCCCCAGCATTTT	CASSLTAVGQPQHF
NA	NA	TRBV6-6	TRBJ2-7	TGTGCCAGCAGTAAACCGGGGGCCTACGAGCAGTACTTC	CASSKPGAYEQYF
NA	NA	TRBV21-1	TRBJ2-7	TGTGCCAGCACCAAAAGCGGCCCTAGCGGGGGAGGGTCCTACGAGCAGTACTTC	CASTKSGPSGGGSYEQYF
NA	NA	TRBV13	TRBJ2-5	TGTGCCAGCAGCGAAGAAGGGGGGCTGGAGACCCAGTACTTC	CASSEEGGLETQYF
once	NA	TRBV10-2	TRBJ1-5	TGCGCCAGCAGCCAGGGATGGTATCAGCCCCAGCATTTT	CASSQGWYQPQHF
NA	NA	TRBV27	TRBJ2-7	TGTGCCAGCAACCCCAACTTTAGGTACGAGCAGTACTTC	CASNPNFRYEQYF
NA	NA	TRBV5-4	TRBJ2-7	TGTGCCAGCAGCAGCCCGAATAACGAGCAGTACTTC	CASSSPNNEQYF
NA	NA	TRBV7-2	TRBJ2-2	TGTGCCAGCAGCTTACAATCCGGGGCCGGGGAGCTGTTTTTT	CASSLQSGAGELFF
many	NA	TRBV6-9	TRBJ2-2	TGTGCCAGCAGGTCAGGGACGGACACCGGGGAGCTGTTTTTT	CASRSGTDTGELFF
NA	NA	TRBV4-1	TRBJ2-6	TGCGCCAGCAGCCAAGAGTGGGGAACCCCTGGGGCCAACGTCCTGACTTTC	CASSQEWGTPGANVLTF
NA	NA	TRBV5-1	TRBJ2-2	TGCGCCAGCAGCTTAGGGAACGGGGAGCTGTTTTTT	CASSLGNGELFF
few	TRBD1	TRBV5-1	TRBJ1-1	TGCGCCAGCAGCGAGGGACAGGGCGAGGCTTTCTTT	CASSEGQGEAFF
once	TRBD2	TRBV4-1	TRBJ2-7	TGCGCCAGCAGCCAAGTTCCTAGCGGGAGCCACGAGCAGTACTTC	CASSQVPSGSHEQYF
NA	NA	TRBV27	TRBJ1-5	TGTGCCAGCAGTTTCTACAATCAGCCCCAGCATTTT	CASSFYNQPQHF
NA	NA	TRBV6-6	TRBJ1-5	TGTGCCAGCAGCATGACAGGAAACAATCAGCCCCAGCATTTT	CASSMTGNNQPQHF
NA	NA	TRBV5-4	TRBJ2-4	TGTGCCAGCAGCCTGGGGGAACGGCAAAACATTCAGTACTTC	CASSLGERQNIQYF
NA	TRBD2	TRBV7-9	TRBJ2-1	TGTGCCAGCAGCAACGGACTAGCTGTCAATGAGCAGTTCTTC	CASSNGLAVNEQFF
NA	NA	TRBV9	TRBJ1-1	TGTGCCAGCTTCGATAGGTCGGTTCGGACTGAAGCTTTCTTT	CASFDRSVRTEAFF
once	NA	TRBV18	TRBJ1-1	TGTGCCAGCTCACCAAAGGGGCAGGGGACCGGGGTAGCTGAAGCTTTCTTT	CASSPKGQGTGVAEAFF
NA	NA	TRBV7-2	TRBJ2-3	TGTGCCAGCAGCTTCTCTCAGGGTTCAGATACGCAGTATTTT	CASSFSQGSDTQYF
NA	TRBD1	TRBV5-1	TRBJ2-3	TGCGCCAGCAGCTCGGCACAGGGGTCTGCGGATACGCAGTATTTT	CASSSAQGSADTQYF
NA	NA	TRBV15	TRBJ2-1	TGTGCCACCAGCAGAGTGGGGGATGAGCAGTTCTTC	CATSRVGDEQFF
NA	NA	TRBV7-2	TRBJ2-5	TGTGCCAGCAGCACCAGGGTTCGGGAGACCCAGTACTTC	CASSTRVRETQYF
NA	TRBD2	TRBV9	TRBJ2-5	TGTGCCAGCAGCGTCACTAGCGGGCGGCAAGAGACCCAGTACTTC	CASSVTSGRQETQYF
NA	NA	TRBV2	TRBJ2-1	TGTGCCAGCAGTGGACAGAATGAGCAGTTCTTC	CASSGQNEQFF
NA	TRBD1	TRBV6-1	TRBJ1-1	TGTGCCACGAGACTCCAGGGGGCTCTCACTGAAGCTTTCTTT	CATRLQGALTEAFF
NA	TRBD2	TRBV5-4	TRBJ2-7	TGTGCCAGCAGCTTGGGACTAGCGGACTCCTACGAGCAGTACTTC	CASSLGLADSYEQYF
NA	NA	TRBV29-1	TRBJ2-6	TGCAGCGCCGGACAGAGCTCTGGGGCCAACGTCCTGACTTTC	CSAGQSSGANVLTF
NA	TRBD1	TRBV29-1	TRBJ1-1	TGCAGCGTTACTGGACAGGGGGCCGAAGCTTTCTTT	CSVTGQGAEAFF
NA	NA	TRBV7-8	TRBJ1-4	TGTGCCAGCAGCTTAATCGGGGTGTCCGAAAAACTGTTTTTT	CASSLIGVSEKLFF